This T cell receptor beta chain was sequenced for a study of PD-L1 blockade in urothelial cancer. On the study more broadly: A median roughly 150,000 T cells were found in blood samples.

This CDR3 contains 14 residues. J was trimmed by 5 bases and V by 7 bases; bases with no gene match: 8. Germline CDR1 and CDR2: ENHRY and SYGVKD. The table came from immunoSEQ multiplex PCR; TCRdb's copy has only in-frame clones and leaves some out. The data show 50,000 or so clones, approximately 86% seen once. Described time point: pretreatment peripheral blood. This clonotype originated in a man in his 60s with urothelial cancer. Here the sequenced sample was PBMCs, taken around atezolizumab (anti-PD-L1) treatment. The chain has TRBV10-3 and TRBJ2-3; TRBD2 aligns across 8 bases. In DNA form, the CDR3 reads TGTGCCATCATGGGCGGGAGGCTTGGAGATACGCAGTATTTT. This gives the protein CAIMGGRLGDTQYF.